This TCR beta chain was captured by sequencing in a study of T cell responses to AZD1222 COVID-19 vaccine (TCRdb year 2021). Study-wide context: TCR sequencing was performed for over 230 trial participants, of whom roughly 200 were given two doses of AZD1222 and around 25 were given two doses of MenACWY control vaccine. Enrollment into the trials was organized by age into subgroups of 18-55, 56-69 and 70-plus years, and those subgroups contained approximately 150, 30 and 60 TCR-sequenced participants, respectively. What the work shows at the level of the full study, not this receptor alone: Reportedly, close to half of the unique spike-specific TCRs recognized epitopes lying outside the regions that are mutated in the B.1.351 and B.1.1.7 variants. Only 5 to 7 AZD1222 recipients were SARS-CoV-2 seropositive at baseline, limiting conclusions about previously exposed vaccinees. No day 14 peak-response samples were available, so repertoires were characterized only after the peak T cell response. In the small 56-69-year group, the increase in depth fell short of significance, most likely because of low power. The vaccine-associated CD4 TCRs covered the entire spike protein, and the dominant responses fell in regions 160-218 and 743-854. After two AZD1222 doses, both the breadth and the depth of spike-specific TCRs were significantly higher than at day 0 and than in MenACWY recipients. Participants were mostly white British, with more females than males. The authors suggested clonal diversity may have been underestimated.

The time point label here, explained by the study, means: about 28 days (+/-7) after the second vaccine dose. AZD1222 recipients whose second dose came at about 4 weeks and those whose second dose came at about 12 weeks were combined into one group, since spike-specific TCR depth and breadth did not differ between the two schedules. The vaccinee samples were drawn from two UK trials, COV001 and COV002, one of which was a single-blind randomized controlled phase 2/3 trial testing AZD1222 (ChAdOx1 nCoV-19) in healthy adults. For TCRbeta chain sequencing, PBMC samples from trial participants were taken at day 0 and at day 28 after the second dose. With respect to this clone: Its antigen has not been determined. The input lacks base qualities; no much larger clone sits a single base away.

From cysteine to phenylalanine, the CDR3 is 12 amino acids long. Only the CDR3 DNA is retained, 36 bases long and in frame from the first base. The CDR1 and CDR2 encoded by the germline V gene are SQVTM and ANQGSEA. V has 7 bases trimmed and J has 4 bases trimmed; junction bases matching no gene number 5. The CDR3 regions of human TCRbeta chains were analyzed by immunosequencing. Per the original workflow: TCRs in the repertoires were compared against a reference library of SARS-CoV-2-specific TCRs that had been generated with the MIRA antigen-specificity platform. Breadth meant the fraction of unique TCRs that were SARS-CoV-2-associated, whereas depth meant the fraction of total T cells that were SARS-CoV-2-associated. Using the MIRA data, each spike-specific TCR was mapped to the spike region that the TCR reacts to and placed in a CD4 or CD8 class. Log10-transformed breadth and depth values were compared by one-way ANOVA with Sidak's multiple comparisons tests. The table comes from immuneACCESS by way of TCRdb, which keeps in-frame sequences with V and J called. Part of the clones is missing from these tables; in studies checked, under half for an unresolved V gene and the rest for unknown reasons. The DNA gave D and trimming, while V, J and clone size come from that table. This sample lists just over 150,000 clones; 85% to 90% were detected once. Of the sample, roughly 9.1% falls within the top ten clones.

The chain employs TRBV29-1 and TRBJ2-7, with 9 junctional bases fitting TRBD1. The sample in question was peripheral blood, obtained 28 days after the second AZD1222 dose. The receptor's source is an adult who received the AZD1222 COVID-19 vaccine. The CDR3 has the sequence CSAGTGWYEQYF. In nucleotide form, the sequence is TGCAGCGCCGGGACAGGGTGGTACGAGCAGTACTTC.